This paragraph reports one T cell receptor beta chain. Its antigen is undetermined. With a J-beta primer mix and a sample-barcoded 5' primer, a second PCR ran 7 to 11 cycles. The authors tagged each cDNA molecule using a template-switch adaptor with 12 random nucleotides. In TCRdb, the 5' RACE reads were re-called with MiXCR into one record per CDR3 protein. The sample records some 940,000 distinct CDR3 sequences, roughly 28% being singletons. The sample comes from a study of blood T cells in healthy people across ages. Study at large: Template switching captured about one barcoded beta molecule per two T cells.

Findings and limits, study-wide: The recorded TCR beta diversity per million T cells decreased in a roughly linear manner with age.

Germline values: CDR1 DFQATT, CDR2 SNEGSKA (reference sequence). The CDR3 spans 14 residues. Separately, the same data were catalogued under a study of T cells of mothers and their children. This second study says: Every mother supplied over 8.5 million TCR beta CDR3 reads and every child a few million.

Sequencing was done on a sample of blood. This TCR came from a woman aged 35 to 49 in good health. This chain connects TRBV20-1 to TRBJ2-4, with TRBD2 matching over 11 bases. The J call may be in error: the DNA end matches TRBJ2-7 better. As DNA, the CDR3 is TGCAGTGCCTCCCGTAGCGGGGGGGACTACGAGCAGTACTTC. It is translated as CSASRSGGDYEQYF.